This passage covers 29 T cell receptor beta chains from one sample sequenced in a study of cytomegalovirus exposure and HLA in healthy donors. PCR was performed using 60 Vbeta and 13 Jbeta primers. Only in-frame clones appear in the TCRdb table, and some are missing; sequencing was by immunoSEQ multiplex PCR. The sample has approximately 160,000 clones, approximately 81% seen once. Sequencing input: PBMCs. The receptors were sampled from a boy between 2 and 10 years old in good health and CMV-seronegative.

This chain joins TRBV5-4 and TRBJ2-6; D is uncertain. This CDR3 is 16 amino acids long. Germline V gene sequence: CDR1 SGHNT, CDR2 YYREEE (reference sequence). The V end lost 5 bases, the J end lost 0 bases, and 12 bases lay between the germline ends. CDR3 sequence: CASRPGRNSGANVLTF. DNA for the CDR3: TGTGCCAGCAGGCCAGGCAGGAACTCTGGGGCCAACGTCCTGACTTTC.

This clone was seen only a few times. This chain links TRBV19 with TRBJ1-4; 7 bases align to TRBD1. The trim removed 7 bases at V and 5 bases at J, leaving 10 bases unmatched. The CDR3 runs 15 residues. The V gene's germline CDR1 is LNHDA and CDR2 SQIVND (reference sequence). CDR3 sequence: CASNSDRLGNEKLFF. In DNA form, the CDR3 reads TGTGCCAGTAATTCGGACAGGTTGGGGAATGAAAAACTGTTTTTT.

The CDR3 sequence is CASRRLESETQYF. Here the CDR3 DNA reads TGTGCCAGTCGACGACTAGAGTCAGAGACCCAGTACTTC. This sequence joins TRBV19 and TRBJ2-5; D perhaps matches TRBD2 (6 bases). The germline V gene has CDR1 LNHDA and CDR2 SQIVND (reference sequence). The CDR3 spans 13 residues. The V end was cut by 8 bases, the J end by 4 bases, with 14 bases between.

The CDR3 nucleotides read TGTGCCAGCAGCAAGGACAGGCGAAACACTGAAGCTTTCTTT. Protein: CASSKDRRNTEAFF. The V call is TRBV5-6, the J call TRBJ1-1; TRBD1 agrees at 7 bases. V lost 4 bases and J lost 2; bases outside the gene matches: 5. CDR3 size: 14 residues. CDR1 SGHDT and CDR2 YYEEEE come from the germline V gene.

The chain couples TRBV27 to TRBJ1-1, with unresolved D. CDR3 length: 13 amino acids. The germline V gene has CDR1 MNHEY and CDR2 SMNVEV (reference sequence). V was pared by 6 bases and J by 6 bases, with 14 bases between. In nucleotides, the CDR3 is TGTGCCAGCAGCCCCATCCGCAGGTCTGAAGCTTTCTTT. Translated, it gives CASSPIRRSEAFF.

Written as DNA, the CDR3 is TGTGCCTGGCCCTCCGGGACTAGCCGCTACGAGCAGTACTTC. Encoded protein: CAWPSGTSRYEQYF. The genes are TRBV30 and TRBJ2-7; TRBD2 matches at 9 bases. Germline trimming cut 5 bases from V and 3 bases from J; bases unmatched to any gene: 8. Germline assignment: CDR1 GTSNPN and CDR2 SVGIG (reference sequence). This CDR3 is 14 amino acids long. The full variable domain, in which reference TRBV30 and TRBJ2-7 provide the parts outside the CDR3, is SQTIHQWPATLVQPVGSPLSLECTVEGTSNPNLYWYRQAAGRGLQLLFYSVGIGQISSEVPQNLSASRPQDRQFILSSKKLLLSDSGFYLCAWPSGTSRYEQYFGPGTRLTVT.

The chain recombines TRBV21-1 with TRBJ2-7; the table's TRBD1 call for D was not verified on the DNA. TRBV21-1 is labeled a pseudogene. The CDR3 is 15 amino acids. The CDR3 DNA is TGTGCCAGCAGCAAAATGGGCCACCCCTCCTACGAGCAGTACTTC. Amino acids: CASSKMGHPSYEQYF.

There are a few counts of this clone. The chain has TRBV5-4 and TRBJ2-3, with 9 bases matching TRBD2. The CDR3 sequence is 16 residues long. Germline values: CDR1 SGHNT, CDR2 YYREEE (reference sequence). V shed 1 base and J 2 bases; nucleotides not matched to a gene: 5. Written as DNA, the CDR3 is TGTGCCAGCAGCTTGTGGACTAGCGCGTTCACAGATACGCAGTATTTT. It yields the protein CASSLWTSAFTDTQYF.

V is TRBV5-1 and J is TRBJ2-7; a weak D match, TRBD2 (6 bases). Germline CDR1 reads SGHRS; CDR2 reads YFSETQ. This CDR3 spans 16 amino acids. With 0 bases removed from V and 5 bases from J, the gap between germline ends came to 18 bases. CDR3 sequence: CASSLADSGVRNEQYF. The CDR3 DNA is TGCGCCAGCAGCTTGGCCGACTCGGGGGTGCGCAACGAGCAGTACTTC.

The genes are TRBV28 and TRBJ2-5; possible D gene TRBD2, 5 bases. This CDR3 is built from 15 residues. Germline assignment: CDR1 MDHEN and CDR2 SYDVKM. V lost 2 bases, J lost 7 bases, and 17 bases lay in between. CDR3 region: CASSLRVDRRGTQYF. The CDR3 DNA follows: TGTGCCAGCAGTTTACGGGTTGACCGACGGGGGACCCAGTACTTC.

The rearrangement links TRBV29-1 to TRBJ2-1; 9 bases fit TRBD1. The CDR3 length is 15 residues. Germline loops: CDR1 SQVTM, CDR2 ANQGSEA. With 6 bases clipped from V and 6 bases from J, the junction kept 12 bases outside the gene matches. The CDR3, as DNA: TGCAGCGTCCGCCCATTTCCGACAGGGGGCAATGAGCAGTTCTTC. Amino acids: CSVRPFPTGGNEQFF.

The rearrangement uses TRBV13 and TRBJ1-1; D gene unclear. The length of the CDR3 is 12 residues. V was trimmed by 5 bases and J by 4 bases, leaving 8 bases between them. The V gene's germline CDR1 is PRHDT and CDR2 FYEKMQ (reference sequence). CDR3 residues: CASSREGTEAFF. CDR3 coding DNA: TGTGCCAGCAGCAGGGAGGGCACTGAAGCTTTCTTT.

The gene calls are TRBV6-6 and TRBJ1-3; no clear D gene. The CDR3 has 15 residues. Germline lookup yields CDR1 MNHNY and CDR2 SVGAGI (reference sequence). V was cut by 7 bases and J by 4 bases, with 17 bases left in between. CDR3 region: CASTLRRRGGNTIYF. The CDR3 nucleotides are TGTGCCAGCACCCTCAGGAGGAGAGGGGGAAACACCATATATTTT.

V usage is TRBV5-1 and J usage is TRBJ2-7; 8 bases line up with TRBD2. This CDR3 region has 15 residues. Unmatched junction bases numbered 8, after V lost 6 bases and J lost 0 bases. Per germline, CDR1 SGHRS and CDR2 YFSETQ. CDR3 region: CASKSLAGPSYEQYF. In DNA, the CDR3 is TGCGCCAGCAAAAGCCTAGCGGGTCCCTCCTACGAGCAGTACTTC.

This clone has a single count. The rearrangement joins TRBV19 to TRBJ1-2, with a tentative D call TRBD1 (5 bases). V lost 5 bases and J lost 8, with 12 bases in between. The CDR3 is 12 residues long. Germline V gene sequence: CDR1 LNHDA, CDR2 SQIVND (reference sequence). CDR3 protein: CASSGQGRGYTF. In nucleotides, the CDR3 is TGTGCCAGTAGTGGGCAGGGCCGGGGCTACACCTTC.

V and J are TRBV6-1 and TRBJ2-1; 8 nucleotides align to TRBD1. V lost 3 bases, J lost 6 bases, and 4 bases stayed unmatched. Germline lookup yields CDR1 MNHNS and CDR2 SASEGT. CDR3 length equals 14 residues. In DNA, the CDR3 is TGTGCCAGCAGTGATGGGACAGGACCCAATGAGCAGTTCTTC. Encoded protein: CASSDGTGPNEQFF.

The chain uses TRBV18 and TRBJ2-3, with 9 bases identical to TRBD2. Germline V gene sequence: CDR1 KGHSH, CDR2 LQKENI. The CDR3 is 15 amino acids. V dropped 3 bases and J dropped 1; count of bases not matched to a gene: 2. The CDR3 DNA reads TGTGCCAGCTCACCGAGGACTAGCGGCACAGATACGCAGTATTTT. It codes for CASSPRTSGTDTQYF.

The V gene is TRBV15, the J gene TRBJ2-7; 8 nucleotides line up with TRBD2. CDR3 length: 16 residues. After removal of 1 base from V and 5 bases from J, the junction contained 10 bases not matched to a gene. Looked up from germline, CDR1 is LNHNV and CDR2 is YYDKDF (reference sequence). CDR3 sequence: CATSRALGLGKDEQYF. DNA of the CDR3: TGTGCCACCAGCAGAGCCTTGGGACTAGGCAAAGACGAGCAGTACTTC.

The rearrangement uses TRBV5-1 and TRBJ1-2, with D unresolved. The CDR3 extends over 13 amino acids. Germline CDR1 SGHRS, CDR2 YFSETQ. V was clipped by 0 bases and J by 10 bases, with 13 bases between them. The DNA for the CDR3 is TGCGCCAGCAGCTTGGACAGTTTATCAAACTACACCTTC. The encoded protein is CASSLDSLSNYTF.

This clone was seen once. The chain joins TRBV6-5 to TRBJ2-5; the match to TRBD2 covers 7 bases. The J call is doubtful: the DNA matches TRBJ2-7 better. Germline V lookup: CDR1 MNHEY, CDR2 SVGAGI. The CDR3 extends over 14 amino acids. DNA of the CDR3: TGTGCCAGCAGTCGGACCGGGACTATTTACGAGCAGTACTTC. Translating gives CASSRTGTIYEQYF.

With respect to this clone: The germline gene is not matched at one end of the junction; a read error may be the cause. The sample has other DNA sequences that encode this CDR3 too. The rearrangement uses TRBV27 and TRBJ2-7, with 12 nucleotides matching TRBD2. The CDR3 sequence is 16 residues long. In germline, CDR1 is MNHEY, CDR2 SMNVEV (reference sequence). CDR3 coding DNA: TGTGCCAGCAGTTGGGGACTAGCGGGCAGCTCCTACGAACAGTACTTC. Protein: CASSWGLAGSSYEQYF.

This clone came up once. The chain employs TRBV6-1 and TRBJ2-3, with 7 positions matching TRBD2. The CDR3 has 15 residues. V gave up 4 bases and J gave up 1 base; unmatched junction bases: 5. Germline V gene data show CDR1 as MNHNS and CDR2 as SASEGT. The CDR3 is CASSGLAARTDTQYF. The CDR3 DNA follows: TGTGCCAGCAGTGGGCTAGCGGCCCGCACAGATACGCAGTATTTT.

This clone occurred once. The chain couples TRBV6-5 to TRBJ2-3, with 8 bases identical to TRBD2. Germline CDR1 is MNHEY and CDR2 is SVGAGI. This CDR3 has 15 amino acids. The J segment lost 1 base and the V segment lost 2 bases, leaving 2 bases of the junction unmatched. CDR3 bases: TGTGCCAGCAGTTACCGGCGGGAGGGCACAGATACGCAGTATTTT. Its protein product is CASSYRREGTDTQYF.

This chain joins TRBV6-4 and TRBJ2-5; D call uncertain. The CDR3 contains 13 residues. Trimming stripped 5 bases from V and 4 bases from J, with 11 bases between. The V gene's germline CDR1 is MRHNA and CDR2 SNTAGT. The CDR3 sequence is CASSPRTGETQYF. DNA of the CDR3: TGTGCCAGCAGTCCCCGCACCGGAGAGACCCAGTACTTC.

The chain joins TRBV27 to TRBJ2-1; TRBD2 matches 13 bases. V was clipped by 5 bases and J by 2 bases; unmatched bases: 3. CDR3 size: 16 residues. Germline-derived CDR1 and CDR2 are MNHEY and SMNVEV (reference sequence). The DNA of the CDR3 is TGTGCCAGCAGTAGGGGGACTAGCGGGACCTACAATGAGCAGTTCTTC. It yields the protein CASSRGTSGTYNEQFF.

As concerns this clone: The junction does not match germline at one end; this may be a read error. This rearrangement joins TRBV7-7 to TRBJ2-2; D may be TRBD1 (5 bases). CDR3 length: 16 residues. Germline CDR1 SSHAT, CDR2 FNYEAQ (reference sequence). The CDR3 sequence is CASSLAGRENTGELFF. The CDR3, as DNA: TGTGCTAGCAGCTTAGCCGGCAGGGAGAACACCGGGGAGCTGTTTTTT.

This sequence joins TRBV11-2 and TRBJ2-1, with 8 bases identical to TRBD2. Trimming cost V 5 bases and J 5 bases; bases outside gene matches: 14. Per the germline V gene, CDR1 is SGHAT and CDR2 is FQNNGV. CDR3 length: 17 amino acids. CDR3 region: CASSLPLAGPPHNEQFF. In DNA form, the CDR3 reads TGTGCCAGCAGCCTACCCTTAGCGGGGCCCCCACACAATGAGCAGTTCTTC. Filled out from reference TRBV11-2 and TRBJ2-1, the complete variable domain reads EAGVAQSPRYKIIEKRQSVAFWCNPISGHATLYWYQQILGQGPKLLIQFQNNGVVDDSQLPKDRFSAERLKGVDSTLKIQPAKLEDSAVYLCASSLPLAGPPHNEQFFGPGTRLTVL.

This clone was counted between two and nine times. The V call is TRBV10-3, the J call TRBJ1-1; 8 bases are a match to TRBD1. From germline, CDR1 is ENHRY and CDR2 SYGVKD. The CDR3 spans 13 residues. Germline trimming cut 7 bases from V and 4 bases from J; bases unmatched to any gene: 5. CDR3 loop: CAIKTGAGTEAFF. For the CDR3, the DNA is TGTGCCATCAAGACAGGGGCGGGCACTGAAGCTTTCTTT.

The V gene is TRBV6-1, the J gene TRBJ2-7, with D possibly TRBD2 on 6 matching bases. There are 16 residues in the CDR3. The V end was cut by 1 base, the J end by 3 bases, with 16 bases between. Germline lookup yields CDR1 MNHNS and CDR2 SASEGT. CDR3 sequence reads: CASSEEVVRRGYEQYF. In nucleotides, the CDR3 is TGTGCCAGCAGTGAAGAGGTTGTAAGGCGGGGCTACGAGCAGTACTTC.